What follows are 16 T cell receptor beta chains derived from one specimen sequenced in a study of blood T cells in healthy people across ages. A J-beta primer mix and a sample-barcoded 5' primer were used in a second PCR of about 7 to 12 cycles. TCRdb redid the calling of the 5' RACE reads with MiXCR, one entry per CDR3 protein. The table records roughly 570,000 distinct CDR3 sequences, approximately 25% of them present only once. The sample taken for sequencing was blood. The origin of the receptors is a woman aged 65 to 85 in good health.

The DNA of the CDR3 is TGTGCCAGCAGTTTAGTATACGGACGGATTAATTCACCCCTCCACTTT. This gives the protein CASSLVYGRINSPLHF. The V call is TRBV12-3 or TRBV12-4, the J call TRBJ1-6; D is undetermined. This CDR3 region has 16 residues. The V and J ends lost 1 base and 6 bases respectively, with 13 bases between them.

There are a few counts of this clonotype. DNA for the CDR3: TGTGCCAGCAGTTCGCTCGGGTCTAACTATGGCTACACCTTC. Its translation: CASSSLGSNYGYTF. J is TRBJ1-2 and V is TRBV6-5; the D is unclear. With 4 bases removed from V and 0 bases from J, the gap between germline ends came to 9 bases. The CDR3 is 14 amino acids. Germline V lookup: CDR1 MNHEY, CDR2 SVGAGI.

The chain combines TRBV6-5 with TRBJ1-2, with 7 bases that match TRBD1. Germline trimming cut 7 bases from V and 5 bases from J; bases unmatched to any gene: 10. The germline CDR1 and CDR2 sequences are MNHEY and SVGAGI. The CDR3 totals 14 residues. In DNA form, the CDR3 reads TGTGCCAGCAATCCAGGGGGTCCCCCTTATGGCTACACCTTC. It yields the protein CASNPGGPPYGYTF.

This chain links TRBV20-1 with TRBJ1-4; 11 nucleotides match TRBD1. The germline V gene encodes CDR1 DFQATT and CDR2 SNEGSKA (reference sequence). Trimming removed 6 bases from V and 4 bases from J; junction bases left unmatched: 4. The CDR3 is 14 amino acids. This chain's CDR3 is CSADRGQVNEKLFF. In DNA, the CDR3 is TGCAGTGCGGACAGGGGGCAGGTTAATGAAAAACTGTTTTTT.

The chain joins TRBV5-4 to TRBJ2-5, with D perhaps matching TRBD1 (5 bases). The CDR3 loop spans 13 amino acids. V was clipped by 3 bases and J by 4 bases, with 10 bases between them. CDR1 SGHNT and CDR2 YYREEE come from the germline V gene (reference sequence). CDR3 sequence: CASSSDSGETQYF. The CDR3 coding sequence is TGTGCCAGCAGCTCAGACAGTGGAGAGACCCAGTACTTC.

The chain couples TRBV27 to TRBJ1-4; D perhaps matches TRBD1 (5 bases). V shed 5 bases and J shed 8 bases, with 15 bases lying between them. CDR1 is MNHEY, CDR2 SMNVEV, per germline (reference sequence). The CDR3 consists of 14 residues. For the CDR3, the DNA is TGTGCCAGCAGTATCCACCCTGGGGGGGAAAAACTGTTTTTT. It yields the protein CASSIHPGGEKLFF.

This clonotype was seen a handful of times. This chain uses TRBV7-6 with TRBJ1-1, with D perhaps matching TRBD1 (6 bases). Germline V gene lookup returns CDR1 SGHVS and CDR2 FNYEAQ. CDR3 length equals 14 residues. Deletions cut 5 bases from V and 5 bases from J, with 15 bases between. The CDR3 here is CASSEQGEGTEAFF. The CDR3 coding sequence is TGTGCCAGCAGCGAACAGGGAGAAGGGACTGAAGCTTTCTTT.

The J gene is TRBJ2-1, the V gene TRBV7-9; D is unclear. This CDR3 is 15 amino acids long. CDR1 is SEHNR and CDR2 is FQNEAQ in the germline V gene (reference sequence). Trimming removed 5 bases at V and 0 bases at J, with 11 bases between. CDR3 DNA: TGTGCCAGCAGCCCAAGCGCTAGCTCCTACAATGAGCAGTTCTTC. Its translation: CASSPSASSYNEQFF. Drawing the rest from reference TRBV7-9 and TRBJ2-1, the complete variable domain is DTGVSQNPRHKITKRGQNVTFRCDPISEHNRLYWYRQTLGQGPEFLTYFQNEAQLEKSRLLSDRFSAERPKGSFSTLEIQRTEQGDSAMYLCASSPSASSYNEQFFGPGTRLTVL.

This chain links TRBV3-1 with TRBJ2-7; 8 positions match TRBD2. Germline lookup yields CDR1 LGHDT and CDR2 YNNKEL (reference sequence). This CDR3 has 15 amino acids. After removal of 0 bases from V and 4 bases from J, the junction contained 5 bases not matched to a gene. CDR3 in amino acids: CASSQDPGRVYEQYF. The CDR3 DNA is TGTGCCAGCAGCCAAGACCCCGGGAGGGTTTACGAGCAGTACTTC.

This chain joins TRBV20-1 and TRBJ2-2, with 7 positions matching TRBD2. Germline V gene data show CDR1 as DFQATT and CDR2 as SNEGSKA (reference sequence). V shed 3 bases, J shed 8 bases, and the junction held 9 bases outside the gene matches. This CDR3 spans 14 amino acids. The CDR3 reads CSARAPLARGELFF. Written as DNA, the CDR3 is TGCAGTGCTAGGGCCCCACTAGCGAGAGGGGAGCTGTTTTTT.

A few counts support this clonotype. V gene TRBV20-1 combines with J gene TRBJ1-1; perhaps TRBD1 as D (6 bases). Deletions cut 6 bases from V and 1 base from J, with 18 bases between. The CDR3 consists of 15 residues. In germline, CDR1 is DFQATT, CDR2 SNEGSKA (reference sequence). CDR3 in amino acids: CSAPEGGSGNTEAFF. CDR3 sequence (DNA): TGCAGTGCCCCAGAGGGGGGTAGCGGGAACACTGAAGCTTTCTTT.

The rearrangement links TRBV29-1 to TRBJ2-1; 8 bases agree with TRBD1. Unmatched junction bases numbered 9, after V lost 6 bases and J lost 8 bases. Germline values: CDR1 SQVTM, CDR2 ANQGSEA. The CDR3 runs 13 residues. As DNA, the CDR3 is TGCAGCGTCAAAAGGCAGGGGGCTTATGAGCAGTTCTTC. It is translated as CSVKRQGAYEQFF.

This clonotype occurred many times. This chain uses TRBV29-1 with TRBJ2-3; D gene unclear. From germline, CDR1 is SQVTM and CDR2 ANQGSEA. CDR3 size: 12 residues. Trimming stripped 1 base from V and 2 bases from J, with 4 bases between. The chain's CDR3 is CSVEAATDTQYF. CDR3 sequence (DNA): TGCAGCGTTGAAGCCGCCACAGATACGCAGTATTTT.

This clonotype has only a few counts. The chain carries TRBV29-1 and TRBJ2-1; 9 nucleotides match TRBD2. From germline, CDR1 is SQVTM and CDR2 ANQGSEA. V shed 4 bases and J 8 bases; nucleotides not matched to a gene: 6. The length of the CDR3 is 13 residues. The CDR3 loop is CSVGLAGLYEQFF. In DNA form, the CDR3 reads TGCAGCGTTGGGCTAGCGGGGTTATATGAGCAGTTCTTC.

This clonotype was detected only a few times. V usage is TRBV18 and J usage is TRBJ1-6; D gene unclear. CDR1 is KGHSH, CDR2 LQKENI, per germline. The CDR3 consists of 17 residues. Trimming shortened V by 2 bases and J by 0 bases, and 11 bases separated the two germline ends. In DNA, the CDR3 is TGTGCCAGCTCACCAAGGACGGGAAGCTCCTATAATTCACCCCTCCACTTT. This translates into CASSPRTGSSYNSPLHF.

A few counts support this clonotype. The CDR3 DNA follows: TGTGCCAGCAGCCCGGGACACAGATACGAGCAGTACTTC. Residues: CASSPGHRYEQYF. V and J are TRBV6-6 and TRBJ2-7; D is possibly TRBD1 (6 bases). This CDR3 contains 13 residues. CDR1 MNHNY and CDR2 SVGAGI come from the germline V gene (reference sequence). Trimming took 6 bases from V and 4 from J, leaving 13 bases between them.